This passage covers 7 T cell receptor beta chains from one sample sequenced in a study of blood T cell repertoires in COVID-19. Assay used: immunoSEQ multiplex PCR; TCRdb lists only in-frame clones, some missing. The sample lists more than 200,000 clones; around 88% were seen once. Sequenced input: PBMCs or T cells enriched from blood (not recorded which). Every receptor here comes from a woman in her twenties or thirties who had recovered from COVID-19.

This clone was counted only a few times. The chain uses TRBV2 and TRBJ2-2, with TRBD2 identical over 8 bases. V lost 8 bases and J lost 6; bases outside the gene matches: 8. The CDR3 extends over 14 amino acids. Germline CDR1 reads SNHLY; CDR2 reads FYNNEI. CDR3 sequence reads: CASERSGSAGELFF. DNA for the CDR3: TGTGCCAGCGAGAGGAGCGGGAGTGCCGGGGAGCTGTTTTTT.

CDR3 in DNA: TGTGCCAGCAGTAGACCGACAGTGGGCAATTCACCCCTCCACTTT. The encoded protein is CASSRPTVGNSPLHF. The V and J genes are TRBV28 and TRBJ1-6, with D tentatively TRBD1 (5 bases). This CDR3 is 15 amino acids long. The germline CDR1 and CDR2 sequences are MDHEN and SYDVKM. The V end lost 5 bases, the J end lost 7 bases, and 15 bases lay between the germline ends.

This chain links TRBV25-1 with TRBJ1-4; D gene uncertain. In germline, CDR1 is MGHDK, CDR2 SYGVNS. The CDR3 covers 14 residues. V dropped 6 bases and J dropped 0 bases, with 8 bases sitting between them. The CDR3 bases are TGTGCCAGCAGCCCACATACAACTAATGAAAAACTGTTTTTT. Its translation: CASSPHTTNEKLFF. The full variable domain, in which reference TRBV25-1 and TRBJ1-4 provide the parts outside the CDR3, is EADIYQTPRYLVIGTGKKITLECSQTMGHDKMYWYQQDPGMELHLIHYSYGVNSTEKGDLSSESTVSRIRTEHFPLTLESARPSHTSQYLCASSPHTTNEKLFFGSGTQLSVL.

The rearrangement joins TRBV11-2 to TRBJ2-5; a possible D gene is TRBD2 (5 bases). Germline CDR1 SGHAT, CDR2 FQNNGV. CDR3 length: 14 residues. V gave up 1 base and J gave up 4 bases, with 10 bases separating them. Here the CDR3 reads CASSLGGRGETQYF. The CDR3 coding sequence is TGTGCCAGCAGCTTAGGAGGTCGGGGAGAGACCCAGTACTTC.

The chain employs TRBV18 and TRBJ2-7, with D unclear. The CDR3 covers 13 residues. The V gene lost 0 bases and the J gene lost 3 bases, with 6 bases spanning the gap. Germline lookup yields CDR1 KGHSH and CDR2 LQKENI. In DNA form, the CDR3 reads TGTGCCAGCTCACCACCGGGCAGCTACGAGCAGTACTTC. Protein sequence: CASSPPGSYEQYF.

This clone was found once. The rearrangement uses TRBV9 and TRBJ1-2, with 9 bases matching TRBD1. Trimming took 1 base from V and 2 from J; bases not matched to a gene: 9. The germline V gene has CDR1 SGDLS and CDR2 YYNGEE. The CDR3 spans 17 residues. CDR3 coding DNA: TGTGCCAGCAGCGTAAGGGACAGGGTAGAGTGGAACTATGGCTACACCTTC. Translating it yields CASSVRDRVEWNYGYTF.

The chain combines TRBV19 with TRBJ1-5, with a possible D match to TRBD1 (6 bases). Germline-derived CDR1 and CDR2 are LNHDA and SQIVND (reference sequence). V was trimmed by 5 bases and J by 0 bases, leaving 11 bases between them. This CDR3 is built from 15 residues. CDR3 nucleotides: TGTGCCAGTAGTTTCTCACAGGGTAGCAATCAGCCCCAGCATTTT. Amino acids: CASSFSQGSNQPQHF.